This T cell receptor (beta chain) was identified during a study of regulatory T cells in long-lasting Graves disease. Time point here: newly diagnosed GD, antithyroid drugs for less than 3 months. PBMC-derived RNA was used for the TCR library. The CDR3 loop spans 13 amino acids. The germline gives CDR1 DFQATT, CDR2 SNEGSKA (reference sequence). The germline V and J ends were trimmed by 6 bases and 10 bases, with 19 bases remaining between them. There are many counts of this clonotype. CDR3-region Arm-PCR and iRepertoire HTBI primers produced the TCR beta libraries. TCRdb independently ran MiXCR on the multiplex PCR reads; one entry per CDR3 protein. The profile shows 360,000 or so distinct CDR3 sequences, around 17% of them singletons. This sample also belongs to another study, concerning T cells in Graves' hyperthyroidism and ophthalmopathy.

Material: peripheral blood mononuclear cells (PBMCs), obtained at new diagnosis, from a patient treated with antithyroid drugs. The chain employs TRBV20-1 and TRBJ2-1; a possible D gene is TRBD1 (6 bases). The TCR sequence derives from a man aged 40-49 years with Graves disease. The CDR3 reads CSAWRTEGEEQFF. The CDR3 coding sequence is TGCAGTGCCTGGAGGACAGAAGGAGAGGAGCAGTTCTTC.